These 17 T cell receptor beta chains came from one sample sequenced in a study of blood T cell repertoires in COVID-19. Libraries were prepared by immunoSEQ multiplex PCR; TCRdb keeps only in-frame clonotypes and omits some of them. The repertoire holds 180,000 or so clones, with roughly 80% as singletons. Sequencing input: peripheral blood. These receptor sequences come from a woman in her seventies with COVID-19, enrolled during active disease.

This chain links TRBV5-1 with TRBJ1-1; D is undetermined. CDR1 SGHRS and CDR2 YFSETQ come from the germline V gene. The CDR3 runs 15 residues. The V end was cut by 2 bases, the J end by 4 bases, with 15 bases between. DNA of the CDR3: TGCGCCAGCAGCTTCGAGACTCTTGTGGGCACTGAAGCTTTCTTT. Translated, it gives CASSFETLVGTEAFF. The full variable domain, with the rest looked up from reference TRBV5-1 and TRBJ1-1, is KAGVTQTPRYLIKTRGQQVTLSCSPISGHRSVSWYQQTPGQGLQFLFEYFSETQRNKGNFPGRFSGRQFSNSRSEMNVSTLELGDSALYLCASSFETLVGTEAFFGQGTRLTVV.

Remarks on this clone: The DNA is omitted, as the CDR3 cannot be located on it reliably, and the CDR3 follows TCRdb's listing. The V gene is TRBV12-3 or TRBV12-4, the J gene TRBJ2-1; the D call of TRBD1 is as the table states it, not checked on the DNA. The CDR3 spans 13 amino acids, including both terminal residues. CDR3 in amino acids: CASSSFGPGAPFF.

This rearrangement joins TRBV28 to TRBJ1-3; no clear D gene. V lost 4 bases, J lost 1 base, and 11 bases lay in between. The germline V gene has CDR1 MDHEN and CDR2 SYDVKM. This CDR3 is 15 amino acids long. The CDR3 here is CASSSPIGSGNTIYF. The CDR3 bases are TGTGCCAGCAGTTCCCCTATCGGTTCTGGAAACACCATATATTTT.

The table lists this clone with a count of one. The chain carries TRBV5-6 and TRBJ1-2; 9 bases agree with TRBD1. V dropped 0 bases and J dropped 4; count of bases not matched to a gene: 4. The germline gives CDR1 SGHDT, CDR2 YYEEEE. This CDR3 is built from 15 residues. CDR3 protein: CASSLGDRELYGYTF. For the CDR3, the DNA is TGTGCCAGCAGCTTGGGGGACAGGGAACTCTATGGCTACACCTTC. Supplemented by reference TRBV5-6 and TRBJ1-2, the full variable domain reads DAGVTQSPTHLIKTRGQQVTLRCSPKSGHDTVSWYQQALGQGPQFIFQYYEEEERQRGNFPDRFSGHQFPNYSSELNVNALLLGDSALYLCASSLGDRELYGYTFGSGTRLTVV.

CDR3 sequence (DNA): TGTGCCAGCAGCGTAGGCGCAAACTACAATGAGCAGTTCTTC. It specifies CASSVGANYNEQFF. The chain carries TRBV9 and TRBJ2-1; D gene unclear. This CDR3 is 14 amino acids long. Germline loops: CDR1 SGDLS, CDR2 YYNGEE. Trimming cost V 0 bases and J 3 bases, with 7 bases left between them.

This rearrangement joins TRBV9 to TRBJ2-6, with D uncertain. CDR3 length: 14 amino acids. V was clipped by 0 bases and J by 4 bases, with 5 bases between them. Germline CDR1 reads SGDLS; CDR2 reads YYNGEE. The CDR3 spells CASSVETGANVLTF. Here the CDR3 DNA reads TGTGCCAGCAGCGTAGAGACAGGGGCCAACGTCCTGACTTTC.

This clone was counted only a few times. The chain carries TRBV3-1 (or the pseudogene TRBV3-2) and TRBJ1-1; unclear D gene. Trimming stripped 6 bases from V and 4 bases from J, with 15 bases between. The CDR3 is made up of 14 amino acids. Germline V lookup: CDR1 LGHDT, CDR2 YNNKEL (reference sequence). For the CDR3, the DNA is TGTGCCAGCAGTCCGACTTGGCAGAGCACTGAAGCTTTCTTT. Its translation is CASSPTWQSTEAFF.

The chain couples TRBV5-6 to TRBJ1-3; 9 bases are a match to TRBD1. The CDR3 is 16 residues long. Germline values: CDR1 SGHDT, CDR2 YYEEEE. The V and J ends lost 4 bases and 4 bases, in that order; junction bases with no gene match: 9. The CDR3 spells CASSPDRGREGNTIYF. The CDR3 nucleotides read TGTGCCAGCAGCCCGGACAGGGGTCGGGAAGGAAACACCATATATTTT.

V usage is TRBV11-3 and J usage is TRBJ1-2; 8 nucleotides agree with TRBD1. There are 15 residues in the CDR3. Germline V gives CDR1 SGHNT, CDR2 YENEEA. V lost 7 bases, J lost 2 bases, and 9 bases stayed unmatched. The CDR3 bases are TGTGCCAGCACCCCCGAGGGACAGGACAACTATGGCTACACCTTC. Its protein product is CASTPEGQDNYGYTF.

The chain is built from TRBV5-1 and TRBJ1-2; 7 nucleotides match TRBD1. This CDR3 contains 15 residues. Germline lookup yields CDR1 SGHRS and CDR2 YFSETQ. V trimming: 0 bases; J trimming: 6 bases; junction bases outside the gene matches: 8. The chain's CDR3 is CASSLATDREHGYTF. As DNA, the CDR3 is TGCGCCAGCAGCTTGGCAACCGACAGGGAGCATGGCTACACCTTC. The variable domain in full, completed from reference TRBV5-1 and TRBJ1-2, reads KAGVTQTPRYLIKTRGQQVTLSCSPISGHRSVSWYQQTPGQGLQFLFEYFSETQRNKGNFPGRFSGRQFSNSRSEMNVSTLELGDSALYLCASSLATDREHGYTFGSGTRLTVV.

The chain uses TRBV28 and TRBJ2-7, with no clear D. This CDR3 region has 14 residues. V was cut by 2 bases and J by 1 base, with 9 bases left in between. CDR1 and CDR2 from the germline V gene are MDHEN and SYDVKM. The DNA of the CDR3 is TGTGCCAGCAGTTTAGTGGCGGATTCCTACGAGCAGTACTTC. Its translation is CASSLVADSYEQYF.

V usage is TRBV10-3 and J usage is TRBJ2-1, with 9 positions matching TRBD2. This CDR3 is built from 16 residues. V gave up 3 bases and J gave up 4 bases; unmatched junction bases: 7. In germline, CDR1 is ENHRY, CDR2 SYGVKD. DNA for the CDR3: TGTGCCATCAGTGAAAAGAGCGGGGGGCTATACAATGAGCAGTTCTTC. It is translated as CAISEKSGGLYNEQFF.

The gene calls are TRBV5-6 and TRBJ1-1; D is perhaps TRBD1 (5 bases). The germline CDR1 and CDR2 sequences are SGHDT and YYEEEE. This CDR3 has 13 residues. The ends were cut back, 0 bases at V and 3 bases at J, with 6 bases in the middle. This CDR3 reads CASSLVRDTEAFF. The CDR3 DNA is TGTGCCAGCAGCTTGGTCAGGGACACTGAAGCTTTCTTT.

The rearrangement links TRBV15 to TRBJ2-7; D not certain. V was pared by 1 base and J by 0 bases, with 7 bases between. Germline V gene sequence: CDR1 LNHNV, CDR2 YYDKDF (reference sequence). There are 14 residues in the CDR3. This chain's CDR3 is CATSRGRSSYEQYF. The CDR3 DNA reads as TGTGCCACCAGCAGAGGACGGAGCTCCTACGAGCAGTACTTC. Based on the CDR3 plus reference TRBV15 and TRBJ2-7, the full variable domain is DAMVIQNPRYQVTQFGKPVTLSCSQTLNHNVMYWYQQKSSQAPKLLFHYYDKDFNNEADTPDNFQSRRPNTSFCFLDIRSPGLGDTAMYLCATSRGRSSYEQYFGPGTRLTVT.

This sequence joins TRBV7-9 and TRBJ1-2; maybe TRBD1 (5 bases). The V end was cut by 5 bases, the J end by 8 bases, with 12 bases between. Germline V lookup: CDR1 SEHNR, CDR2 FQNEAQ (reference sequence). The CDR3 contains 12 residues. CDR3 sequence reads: CASSGAGNGYTF. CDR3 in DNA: TGTGCCAGCAGCGGAGCAGGGAACGGCTACACCTTC.

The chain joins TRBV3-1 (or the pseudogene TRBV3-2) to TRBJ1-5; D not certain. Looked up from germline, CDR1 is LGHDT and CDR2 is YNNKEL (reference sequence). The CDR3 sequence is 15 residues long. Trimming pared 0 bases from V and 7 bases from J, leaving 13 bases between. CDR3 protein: CASSQDPRPFQPQHF. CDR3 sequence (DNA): TGTGCCAGCAGCCAAGACCCGCGTCCTTTCCAGCCCCAGCATTTT.

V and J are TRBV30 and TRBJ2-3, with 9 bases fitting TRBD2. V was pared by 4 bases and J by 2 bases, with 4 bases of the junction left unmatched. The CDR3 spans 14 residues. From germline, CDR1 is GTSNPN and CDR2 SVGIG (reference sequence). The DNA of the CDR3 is TGTGCCTGGAAGGTAGCGGGGGCCACAGATACGCAGTATTTT. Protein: CAWKVAGATDTQYF.